These 20 T cell receptor beta chains were all obtained from the same sample, sequenced in a study of blood T cell repertoires in COVID-19. Measured with immunoSEQ multiplex PCR; TCRdb has only the in-frame clones, and not every one. The table shows some 270,000 clones, with 90% occurring only once. Sequenced: peripheral blood. The receptors derive from a woman aged 60-70 years with COVID-19, enrolled during active disease.

This clone appeared a single time. This chain connects TRBV6-5 to TRBJ2-7, with D tentatively TRBD2 (6 bases). Germline values: CDR1 MNHEY, CDR2 SVGAGI. The CDR3 is made up of 14 amino acids. Trimming cost V 0 bases and J 4 bases, with 10 bases left between them. The CDR3, as DNA: TGTGCCAGCAGTTACTCATCCGGGGGATACGAGCAGTACTTC. Translated: CASSYSSGGYEQYF.

The chain combines TRBV3-1 (or the pseudogene TRBV3-2) with TRBJ2-7; possibly TRBD2 for D (6 bases). The CDR3 contains 14 residues. Germline assignment: CDR1 LGHDT and CDR2 YNNKEL (reference sequence). Between the trimmed V and J ends, which lost 1 base and 6 bases, there was a span of 13 bases. CDR3 DNA: TGTGCCAGCAGCCAAGGTTTGGCGGGAAGCGAGCAGTACTTC. It codes for CASSQGLAGSEQYF.

This chain joins TRBV3-1 (or the pseudogene TRBV3-2) and TRBJ2-2; 10 positions agree with TRBD1. Per the germline V gene, CDR1 is LGHDT and CDR2 is YNNKEL (reference sequence). With V trimmed by 1 base and J by 9 bases, 8 bases remained unmatched. This CDR3 is built from 16 residues. The CDR3: CASSQGDRGPRWELFF. As DNA, the CDR3 is TGTGCCAGCAGCCAAGGGGACAGGGGACCGAGGTGGGAGCTGTTTTTT.

The chain carries TRBV7-3 and TRBJ2-1, with 7 positions matching TRBD2. In germline, CDR1 is SGHTA, CDR2 FQGTGA. The CDR3 has 19 residues. The V segment lost 2 bases and the J segment 4 bases; nucleotides outside the gene matches: 17. The CDR3 here is CASSLGRVRGAGIYNEQFF. The CDR3 DNA follows: TGTGCCAGCAGCTTAGGCCGGGTGAGGGGAGCGGGAATTTACAATGAGCAGTTCTTC.

This chain uses TRBV5-4 with TRBJ2-5; 12 nucleotides agree with TRBD2. The V segment lost 3 bases and the J segment 2 bases; nucleotides outside the gene matches: 5. The CDR3 is 16 residues long. The germline V gene encodes CDR1 SGHNT and CDR2 YYREEE (reference sequence). Here the CDR3 DNA reads TGTGCCAGCAGCTCCGTTCTAGCGGGGGGGCAAGAGACCCAGTACTTC. This codes for CASSSVLAGGQETQYF. Drawing the rest from reference TRBV5-4 and TRBJ2-5, the complete variable domain is ETGVTQSPTHLIKTRGQQVTLRCSSQSGHNTVSWYQQALGQGPQFIFQYYREEENGRGNFPPRFSGLQFPNYSSELNVNALELDDSALYLCASSSVLAGGQETQYFGPGTRLLVL.

V usage is TRBV5-1 and J usage is TRBJ1-6; 10 bases match TRBD1. The ends lost 5 bases at V and 8 bases at J; junction bases unmatched: 4. The CDR3 extends over 14 amino acids. Germline assignment: CDR1 SGHRS and CDR2 YFSETQ. The CDR3: CASSPGQGDSPLHF. The CDR3, as DNA: TGCGCCAGCAGTCCCGGACAGGGGGATTCACCCCTCCACTTT.

The rearrangement joins TRBV6-2 or TRBV6-3 to TRBJ2-3; D is undetermined. The germline V gene encodes CDR1 MNHEY and CDR2 SVGEGT. Trimming pared 2 bases from V and 0 bases from J, leaving 18 bases between. CDR3 size: 18 residues. The CDR3, as DNA: TGTGCCAGCAGTTACGTTGTCGGTGCCGGTTCTAGCACAGATACGCAGTATTTT. Translating it yields CASSYVVGAGSSTDTQYF.

This clone was counted a few times. The genes are TRBV7-2 and TRBJ2-1, with 12 bases fitting TRBD2. The CDR3 length is 16 residues. Germline V gene sequence: CDR1 SGHTA, CDR2 FQGNSA. Trimming at V came to 1 base and at J to 8 bases, leaving 6 bases not matched to a gene. CDR3 sequence: CASSLELLAGGHEQFF. The CDR3 region has the DNA TGTGCCAGCAGCTTAGAACTACTAGCGGGGGGACATGAGCAGTTCTTC.

J is TRBJ1-4 and V is TRBV19; no reliable D call. This CDR3 region has 14 residues. Germline V gene data show CDR1 as LNHDA and CDR2 as SQIVND (reference sequence). V lost 3 bases and J lost 0, with 5 bases in between. The CDR3 sequence is CASSIGTTNEKLFF. The DNA for the CDR3 is TGTGCCAGTAGTATCGGGACAACTAATGAAAAACTGTTTTTT.

V usage is TRBV30 and J usage is TRBJ2-7; the D gene is possibly TRBD2 (5 bases). Germline V gene sequence: CDR1 GTSNPN, CDR2 SVGIG (reference sequence). V dropped 5 bases and J dropped 0 bases, with 11 bases sitting between them. The CDR3 loop spans 13 amino acids. The CDR3 DNA follows: TGTGCCTGGCAGGACTCCGGCTCCTACGAGCAGTACTTC. Amino acid sequence: CAWQDSGSYEQYF.

The V and J genes are TRBV9 and TRBJ1-6; 8 bases agree with TRBD1. With V trimmed by 3 bases and J by 9 bases, 5 bases remained unmatched. The CDR3 consists of 14 residues. CDR1 and CDR2 from the germline V gene are SGDLS and YYNGEE. The chain's CDR3 is CASSETGVGSPLHF. The CDR3 nucleotides read TGTGCCAGCAGCGAGACAGGGGTTGGTTCACCCCTCCACTTT.

As for this clone: This CDR3 is also generated by other DNA sequences in the sample. The V gene is TRBV6-5, the J gene TRBJ2-7, with unresolved D. The germline V gene encodes CDR1 MNHEY and CDR2 SVGAGI. The CDR3 is 14 amino acids. The V end was cut by 0 bases, the J end by 1 base, with 7 bases between. The CDR3 DNA reads as TGTGCCAGCAGTTACTCGCGCGGATCCTACGAGCAGTACTTC. This codes for CASSYSRGSYEQYF.

The chain employs TRBV29-1 and TRBJ1-4; no reliable D call. V was pared by 4 bases and J by 5 bases, with 11 bases between. Germline-derived CDR1 and CDR2 are SQVTM and ANQGSEA. CDR3 length: 13 amino acids. This chain's CDR3 is CSVALGVNEKLFF. DNA for the CDR3: TGCAGCGTTGCGCTCGGGGTCAATGAAAAACTGTTTTTT.

The chain carries TRBV6-2 or TRBV6-3 and TRBJ2-7, with a weak D call TRBD2 (5 bases). This CDR3 spans 15 amino acids. From germline, CDR1 is MNHEY and CDR2 SVGEGT. The V end lost 1 base, the J end lost 3 bases, and 13 bases lay between the germline ends. In nucleotides, the CDR3 is TGTGCCAGCAGTTACTTGGCGGGTGACCACTACGAGCAGTACTTC. Translation gives CASSYLAGDHYEQYF.

The V and J genes are TRBV11-2 and TRBJ1-5; maybe TRBD1 (5 bases). With 5 bases removed from V and 7 bases from J, the gap between germline ends came to 18 bases. Looked up from germline, CDR1 is SGHAT and CDR2 is FQNNGV. The CDR3 contains 15 residues. In nucleotides, the CDR3 is TGTGCCAGCAGCCCTAGTGGGGGGAGGTGGCAGCCCCAGCATTTT. Translation gives CASSPSGGRWQPQHF.

This CDR3 is CASSFIGGSGELFF. CDR3 DNA: TGTGCCAGCAGCTTTATAGGGGGCTCGGGGGAGCTGTTTTTT. The V call is TRBV5-5, the J call TRBJ2-2, with 7 bases fitting TRBD1. The germline CDR1 and CDR2 sequences are SGHKS and YYEKEE (reference sequence). V dropped 2 bases and J dropped 8; count of bases not matched to a gene: 6. The CDR3 covers 14 residues.

V usage is TRBV14 and J usage is TRBJ1-6, with D unresolved. V was pared by 5 bases and J by 5 bases, with 10 bases between. The V gene's germline CDR1 is SGHDN and CDR2 FVKESK. CDR3 length equals 14 residues. CDR3 protein: CASSGPAHNSPLHF. The CDR3 nucleotides are TGTGCCAGCAGCGGGCCGGCCCATAATTCACCCCTCCACTTT.

The rearrangement joins TRBV10-3 to TRBJ1-1, with 7 bases aligning to TRBD1. The CDR3 is 12 residues long. V gave up 7 bases and J gave up 5 bases; unmatched junction bases: 4. Germline CDR1 reads ENHRY; CDR2 reads SYGVKD. CDR3 residues: CAIKQGRTEAFF. The CDR3 region has the DNA TGTGCCATCAAACAGGGGAGGACTGAAGCTTTCTTT.

The gene calls are TRBV18 and TRBJ1-2, with a tentative D call TRBD1 (6 bases). This CDR3 has 19 residues. From germline, CDR1 is KGHSH and CDR2 LQKENI. The V end was cut by 0 bases, the J end by 2 bases, with 22 bases between. CDR3 sequence: CASSPPFPGAGARNYGYTF. As DNA, the CDR3 is TGTGCCAGCTCACCACCGTTTCCAGGGGCAGGGGCTCGGAACTATGGCTACACCTTC.

The chain couples TRBV10-3 to TRBJ2-1, with 7 bases fitting TRBD2. The V gene end was trimmed by 4 bases and the J gene end by 7 bases; junction bases not matched to a gene: 13. In germline, CDR1 is ENHRY, CDR2 SYGVKD. The CDR3 runs to 16 residues. CDR3 sequence reads: CAISGTWGEGRNEQFF. The CDR3 DNA reads as TGTGCCATCAGTGGTACGTGGGGGGAGGGTAGAAATGAGCAGTTCTTC.